The clone carrying this TCR beta chain appeared a few times. In the original processing: Researchers report that nucleated cell counts were estimated from reference gene primer amplification. This table comes from immunoSEQ multiplex PCR, and its TCRdb copy is limited to in-frame clones, with some not included. V, J and clone size are taken as reported in that table, and D and trimming were inferred from the DNA itself. Altogether some 260,000 clones are present, 65% to 90% being singletons, with the ten largest covering more than 4.5%. Per the germline V gene, CDR1 is SGHRS and CDR2 is YFSETQ. This CDR3 has 15 residues. The V segment lost 1 base and the J segment 4 bases; nucleotides outside the gene matches: 2. These data originate in a study of blood T cell repertoires in COVID-19. Across the whole study: COVID-19 samples collected from the United States, Italy and Spain covered acute and convalescent phases. T cells, B-cell-depleted T cells, or PBMCs provided the cDNA or gDNA that served as material.

This TCR was sampled from a woman of 80 years or more with active or convalescent COVID-19. The chain is built from TRBV5-1 and TRBJ2-2, with 9 bases fitting TRBD1. What was sequenced was peripheral blood. The CDR3 loop is CASSLRDRATGELFF. The CDR3, as DNA: TGCGCCAGCAGCTTGCGGGACAGGGCCACCGGGGAGCTGTTTTTT. Supplemented by reference TRBV5-1 and TRBJ2-2, the full variable domain reads KAGVTQTPRYLIKTRGQQVTLSCSPISGHRSVSWYQQTPGQGLQFLFEYFSETQRNKGNFPGRFSGRQFSNSRSEMNVSTLELGDSALYLCASSLRDRATGELFFGEGSRLTVL.